This T cell receptor beta chain is from a study of CD8+CD57+ T cells in acquired aplastic anemia. The wider study: Sorted CD4+ and CD8+ cells gave a mean 3.2 ug DNA, range roughly 0.19 to 27.4 ug.

The CDR3 extends over 17 amino acids. The V gene end was trimmed by 0 bases and the J gene end by 2 bases; junction bases not matched to a gene: 6. Germline V gene sequence: CDR1 SGHDT, CDR2 YYEEEE. This clonotype was picked up many times. CDR3 and TCR beta VDJ profiling relied on genomic DNA as the template. Each CDR3 protein is one row after TCRdb ran MiXCR on the reads. This table holds a few hundred thousand distinct CDR3 sequences, approximately 60% found once. The chain has TRBV5-6 and TRBJ2-7; 12 positions agree with TRBD2. The sample taken for sequencing was sorted CD4+, CD8+, or CD8+CD57+ T cells (not recorded which) from PBMCs. This clonotype was obtained from a human donor in good health. The chain's CDR3 is CASSLETASGRAYEQYF. For the CDR3, the DNA is TGTGCCAGCAGCTTGGAAACTGCTAGCGGGAGGGCCTACGAGCAGTACTTC.